The next 18 T cell receptor beta chains were all read from a single sample in a study of regulatory T cells in long-lasting Graves disease. CDR3-region Arm-PCR and iRepertoire HTBI primers produced the TCR beta libraries. TCRdb passed the multiplex PCR reads through MiXCR, listing each CDR3 protein once. Here the sample spans some 500,000 distinct CDR3 sequences, approximately 15% being singletons. As to time point: newly diagnosed GD, antithyroid drugs for less than 3 months. RNA extracted from PBMCs served as the sequencing template. These same data were also listed under a study on T cells in Graves' hyperthyroidism and ophthalmopathy.

The material sequenced was peripheral blood mononuclear cells (PBMCs), taken at new diagnosis, from a patient treated with antithyroid drugs. The receptor source for this set is a man between 25 and 39 years old with Graves disease.

The J gene is TRBJ1-2, the V gene TRBV5-1, with 8 positions matching TRBD1. Losses at the gene ends were 6 bases for V and 4 bases for J; bases not matched to a gene: 2. CDR3 length: 12 amino acids. The germline V gene encodes CDR1 SGHRS and CDR2 YFSETQ. The CDR3 is CASTGGSYGYTF. CDR3 DNA: TGCGCCAGCACAGGGGGCAGCTATGGCTACACCTTC.

Notes on this clonotype: This may be a read error, as it is one base from a much larger clone. No conserved phenylalanine or tryptophan is present at the end of the CDR3, so a read error is the likely explanation. The rearrangement uses TRBV6-2 or TRBV6-3 and TRBJ2-3; no firm D call. The germline V gene has CDR1 MNHEY and CDR2 SVGEGT. V shed 5 bases and J shed 2 bases, with 14 bases lying between them. There are 15 residues in the CDR3. The CDR3 bases are TGTGCCAGCAGTGAACCGGTGGGAAACACAGATACGCAGTATCTT. Its translation: CASSEPVGNTDTQYL.

This clonotype was recorded many times. The V gene is TRBV20-1, the J gene TRBJ2-3; 10 bases agree with TRBD2. CDR3 length equals 14 residues. The V and J ends lost 8 bases and 0 bases, in that order; junction bases with no gene match: 5. Looked up from germline, CDR1 is DFQATT and CDR2 is SNEGSKA (reference sequence). CDR3 residues: CSSRTSGSTDTQYF. CDR3 sequence (DNA): TGCAGTTCGCGGACTAGCGGAAGCACAGATACGCAGTATTTT.

This clonotype was detected ten times or more. This sequence joins TRBV11-2 and TRBJ2-7, with D uncertain. There are 15 residues in the CDR3. CDR1 is SGHAT, CDR2 FQNNGV, per germline. Trimming cost V 2 bases and J 3 bases, with 14 bases left between them. The CDR3 is CASSLWSAADYEQYF. The CDR3 nucleotides are TGTGCCAGCAGCTTATGGAGTGCTGCCGACTACGAGCAGTACTTC.

Many counts were recorded for this clonotype. This chain uses TRBV7-2 with TRBJ2-3, with D possibly being TRBD2 (6 bases). The CDR3 has 15 residues. CDR1 is SGHTA and CDR2 is FQGNSA in the germline V gene. Between the trimmed V and J ends, which lost 3 bases and 2 bases, there was a span of 12 bases. This CDR3 is CASSFRAGHTDTQYF. The CDR3 DNA reads as TGTGCCAGCAGCTTCCGAGCGGGCCACACAGATACGCAGTATTTT.

This chain joins TRBV4-1 and TRBJ1-2; the D gene is possibly TRBD1 (5 bases). The CDR3 extends over 15 amino acids. Trimming removed 4 bases from V and 5 bases from J, with 17 bases in between. Germline V gene data show CDR1 as MGHRA and CDR2 as YSYEKL. CDR3 residues: CASSPLGGGEYGYTF. DNA of the CDR3: TGCGCCAGCAGCCCCCTCGGGGGGGGGGAGTATGGCTACACCTTC.

This clonotype was seen at least ten times. This rearrangement joins TRBV20-1 to TRBJ2-7; the match to TRBD2 covers 7 bases. The germline gives CDR1 DFQATT, CDR2 SNEGSKA (reference sequence). The CDR3 has 15 amino acids. The ends lost 3 bases at V and 7 bases at J; junction bases unmatched: 15. The chain's CDR3 is CSAREPRGSGREQYF. CDR3 DNA: TGCAGTGCTAGGGAACCGCGGGGGTCAGGTCGGGAGCAGTACTTC.

This clonotype was detected ten times or more. V usage is TRBV3-1 and J usage is TRBJ2-3; the D is unclear. The CDR3 has 15 amino acids. V was clipped by 4 bases and J by 2 bases, with 13 bases between them. Germline V lookup: CDR1 LGHDT, CDR2 YNNKEL (reference sequence). The CDR3: CASSPVGPTTDTQYF. CDR3 nucleotides: TGTGCCAGCAGCCCAGTAGGACCCACCACAGATACGCAGTATTTT.

This clonotype has at least ten counts. The rearrangement uses TRBV12-3 or TRBV12-4 and TRBJ1-5; D is unclear. Trimming took 7 bases from V and 4 from J, leaving 8 bases between them. The CDR3 totals 12 residues. DNA of the CDR3: TGTGCCAGCACCATCGGGAATCAGCCCCAGCATTTT. Translating it yields CASTIGNQPQHF.

This clonotype occurred a few times. The junction does not match germline at one end; this may be a read error. This chain connects TRBV24-1 to TRBJ1-1; 8 nucleotides align to TRBD1. CDR3 length: 16 residues. Germline CDR1 and CDR2: KGHDR and SFDVKD. DNA of the CDR3: TGTGCCACCAGTGATCGGACCCAGGGGGCCGACACTGAAGCTCTCTTT. This gives the protein CATSDRTQGADTEALF.

This chain uses TRBV6-1 with TRBJ1-5; 11 positions match TRBD1. After removal of 4 bases from V and 3 bases from J, the junction contained 2 bases not matched to a gene. The CDR3 has 15 residues. CDR1 and CDR2 (germline): MNHNS, SASEGT. The CDR3 bases are TGTGCCAGCAGTGGGGACAGGGGGAACAATCAGCCCCAGCATTTT. This gives the protein CASSGDRGNNQPQHF.

This clonotype was counted ten times or more. The chain employs TRBV24-1 and TRBJ1-1; 9 bases agree with TRBD1. The ends lost 8 bases at V and 11 bases at J; junction bases unmatched: 17. From germline, CDR1 is KGHDR and CDR2 SFDVKD. This CDR3 contains 15 residues. The CDR3 nucleotides read TGTGCCACCAAGCCGGGACAGGGCTCAAGTAATCCGGCTTTCTTT. Translated, it gives CATKPGQGSSNPAFF.

In its sample, this clonotype was seen many times. The rearrangement joins TRBV2 to TRBJ1-1; D is unresolved. This CDR3 has 13 amino acids. The ends were cut back, 7 bases at V and 2 bases at J, with 11 bases in the middle. Germline V gene sequence: CDR1 SNHLY, CDR2 FYNNEI. In DNA, the CDR3 is TGTGCCAGCAAATCAGGCCACAACACTGAAGCTTTCTTT. It encodes CASKSGHNTEAFF.

This clonotype showed up many times. The rearrangement links TRBV11-2 to TRBJ2-5; D is ambiguous. The V end lost 1 base, the J end lost 5 bases, and 8 bases lay between the germline ends. CDR1 is SGHAT, CDR2 FQNNGV, per germline. This CDR3 contains 13 residues. This CDR3 reads CASSLAVTETQYF. The CDR3 region has the DNA TGTGCCAGCAGCTTAGCGGTCACGGAGACCCAGTACTTC.

The chain recombines TRBV7-2 with TRBJ2-6; D may correspond to TRBD1 or TRBD2 (5 bases each). This CDR3 region has 17 residues. CDR1 SGHTA and CDR2 FQGNSA come from the germline V gene. Trimming pared 2 bases from V and 0 bases from J, leaving 11 bases between. The CDR3 reads CASSLQGATSGANVLTF. As DNA, the CDR3 is TGTGCCAGCAGCTTACAGGGAGCTACCTCTGGGGCCAACGTCCTGACTTTC.

This clonotype was observed many times. The chain joins TRBV20-1 to TRBJ2-3, with 9 bases matching TRBD2. In germline, CDR1 is DFQATT, CDR2 SNEGSKA (reference sequence). This CDR3 has 15 amino acids. V lost 0 bases and J lost 5; bases outside the gene matches: 6. CDR3 nucleotide sequence: TGCAGTGCTAGAGATGTTAGCGGGAGTGTAGATACGCAGTATTTT. This translates into CSARDVSGSVDTQYF.

Turning to this clonotype: The junction and the germline gene differ at one end; a read error may be behind it. The CDR3 DNA reads as TGCAGTGTTAGAGCGGGGGGGAGAGAGCAGTTCTTC. Translated, it gives CSVRAGGREQFF. V is TRBV20-1 and J is TRBJ2-1; 10 bases line up with TRBD2. This CDR3 is 12 amino acids long. CDR1 and CDR2 (germline): DFQATT, SNEGSKA (reference sequence).

This clonotype has more than one count but fewer than ten. This sequence joins TRBV4-1 and TRBJ2-7, with D hard to call. Germline V gene data show CDR1 as MGHRA and CDR2 as YSYEKL. Trimming cost V 2 bases and J 2 bases, with 10 bases left between them. The CDR3 length is 14 residues. CDR3 bases: TGCGCCAGCAGCCAATTTGGTTCAACCTACGAGCAGTACTTC. Amino acid sequence: CASSQFGSTYEQYF.